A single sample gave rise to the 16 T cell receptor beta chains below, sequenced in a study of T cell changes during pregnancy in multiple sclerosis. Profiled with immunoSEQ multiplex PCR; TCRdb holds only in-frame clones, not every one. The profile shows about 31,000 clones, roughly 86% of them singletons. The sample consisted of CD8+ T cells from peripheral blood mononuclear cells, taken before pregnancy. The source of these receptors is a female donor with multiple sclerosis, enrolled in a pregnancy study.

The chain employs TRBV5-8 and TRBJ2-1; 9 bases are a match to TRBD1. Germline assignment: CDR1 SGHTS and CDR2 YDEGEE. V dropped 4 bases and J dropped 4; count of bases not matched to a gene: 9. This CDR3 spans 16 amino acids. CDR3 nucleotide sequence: TGTGCCAGCAGCCTGGGACAGGGCGTCAGATACAATGAGCAGTTCTTC. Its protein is CASSLGQGVRYNEQFF.

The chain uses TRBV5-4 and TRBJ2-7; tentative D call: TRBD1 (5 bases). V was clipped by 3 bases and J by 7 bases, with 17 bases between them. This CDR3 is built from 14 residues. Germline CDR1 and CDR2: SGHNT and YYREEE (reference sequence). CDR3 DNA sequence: TGTGCCAGCAGCTCCCTTGGGGCTCCCTCGGAGCAGTACTTC. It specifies CASSSLGAPSEQYF.

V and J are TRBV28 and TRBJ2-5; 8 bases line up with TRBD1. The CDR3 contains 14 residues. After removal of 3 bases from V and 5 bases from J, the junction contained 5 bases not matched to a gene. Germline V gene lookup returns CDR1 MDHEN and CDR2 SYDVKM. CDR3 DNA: TGTGCCAGCAGTTTGACAGGGGAGTTGGAGACCCAGTACTTC. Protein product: CASSLTGELETQYF.

The CDR3 nucleotides are TGTGCCAGCAGCTTAGCGGCATGGAGACTCCCTCCAGATACGCAGTATTTT. It is translated as CASSLAAWRLPPDTQYF. The chain is built from TRBV7-2 and TRBJ2-3, with D hard to call. The CDR3 is made up of 17 amino acids. The V end was cut by 0 bases, the J end by 4 bases, with 17 bases between. Germline CDR1 and CDR2: SGHTA and FQGNSA.

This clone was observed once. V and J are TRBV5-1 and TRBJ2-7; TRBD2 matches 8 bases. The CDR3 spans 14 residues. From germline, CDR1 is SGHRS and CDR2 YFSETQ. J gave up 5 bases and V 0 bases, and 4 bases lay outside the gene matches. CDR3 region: CASSLAGGLHEQYF. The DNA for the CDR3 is TGCGCCAGCAGCTTGGCGGGGGGGCTCCACGAGCAGTACTTC. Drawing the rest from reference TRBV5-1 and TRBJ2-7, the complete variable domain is KAGVTQTPRYLIKTRGQQVTLSCSPISGHRSVSWYQQTPGQGLQFLFEYFSETQRNKGNFPGRFSGRQFSNSRSEMNVSTLELGDSALYLCASSLAGGLHEQYFGPGTRLTVT.

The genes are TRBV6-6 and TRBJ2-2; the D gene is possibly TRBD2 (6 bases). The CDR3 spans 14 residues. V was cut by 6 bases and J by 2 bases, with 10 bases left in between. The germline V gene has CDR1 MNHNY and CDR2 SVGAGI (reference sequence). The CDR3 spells CASSRDSNTGELFF. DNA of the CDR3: TGTGCCAGCAGCCGGGACTCCAACACCGGGGAGCTGTTTTTT.

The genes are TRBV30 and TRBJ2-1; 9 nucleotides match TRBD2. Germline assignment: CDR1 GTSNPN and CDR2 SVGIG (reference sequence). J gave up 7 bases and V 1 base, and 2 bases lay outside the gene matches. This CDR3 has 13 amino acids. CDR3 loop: CAWSGGGANEQFF. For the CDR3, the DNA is TGTGCCTGGAGTGGCGGGGGGGCGAATGAGCAGTTCTTC.

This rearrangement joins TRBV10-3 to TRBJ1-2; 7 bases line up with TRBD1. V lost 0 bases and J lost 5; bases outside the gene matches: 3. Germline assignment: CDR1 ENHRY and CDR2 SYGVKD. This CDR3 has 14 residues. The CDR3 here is CAISESTTGYGYTF. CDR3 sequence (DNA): TGTGCCATCAGTGAGTCGACGACAGGGTATGGCTACACCTTC.

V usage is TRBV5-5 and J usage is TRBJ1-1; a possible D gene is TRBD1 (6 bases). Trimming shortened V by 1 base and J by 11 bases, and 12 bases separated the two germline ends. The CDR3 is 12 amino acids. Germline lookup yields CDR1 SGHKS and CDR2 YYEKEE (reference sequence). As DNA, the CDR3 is TGTGCCAGCAGCTTGACCGGCCAGGGGGCTTTCTTT. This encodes CASSLTGQGAFF. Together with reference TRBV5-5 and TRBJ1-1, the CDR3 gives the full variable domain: DAGVTQSPTHLIKTRGQQVTLRCSPISGHKSVSWYQQVLGQGPQFIFQYYEKEERGRGNFPDRFSARQFPNYSSELNVNALLLGDSALYLCASSLTGQGAFFGQGTRLTVV.

The CDR3 bases are TGTGCCAGCAGCTGGGGTAGCGGGGGGCAAGAGACCCAGTACTTC. Its translation: CASSWGSGGQETQYF. The chain combines TRBV7-8 with TRBJ2-5, with 10 nucleotides matching TRBD2. The V segment lost 4 bases and the J segment 2 bases; nucleotides outside the gene matches: 4. The V gene's germline CDR1 is SGHVS and CDR2 FQNEAQ. CDR3 length: 15 residues.

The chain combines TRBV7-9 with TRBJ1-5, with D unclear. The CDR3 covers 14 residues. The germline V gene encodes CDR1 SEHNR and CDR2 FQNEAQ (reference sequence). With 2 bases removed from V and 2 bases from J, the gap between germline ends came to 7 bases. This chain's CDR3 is CASSLSEGNQPQHF. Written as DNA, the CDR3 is TGTGCCAGCAGCTTATCGGAGGGCAATCAGCCCCAGCATTTT.

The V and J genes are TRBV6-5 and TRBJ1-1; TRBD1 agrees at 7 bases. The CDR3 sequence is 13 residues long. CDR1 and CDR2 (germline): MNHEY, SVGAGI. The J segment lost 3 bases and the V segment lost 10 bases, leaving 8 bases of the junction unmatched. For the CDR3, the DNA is TGTGCCACCACGAGCGACAGGGACACTGAAGCTTTCTTT. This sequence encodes CATTSDRDTEAFF.

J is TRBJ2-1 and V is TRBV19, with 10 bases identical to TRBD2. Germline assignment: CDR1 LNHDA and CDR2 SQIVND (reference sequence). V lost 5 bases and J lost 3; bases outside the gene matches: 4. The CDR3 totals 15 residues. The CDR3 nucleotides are TGTGCCAGTAGTCTCGGACTAGCGGACTACAATGAGCAGTTCTTC. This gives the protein CASSLGLADYNEQFF.

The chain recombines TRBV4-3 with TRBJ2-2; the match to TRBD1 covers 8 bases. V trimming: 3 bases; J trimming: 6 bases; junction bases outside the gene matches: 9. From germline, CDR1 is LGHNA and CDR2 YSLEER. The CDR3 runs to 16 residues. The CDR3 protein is CASSQEIRGLAGELFF. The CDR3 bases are TGCGCCAGCAGCCAGGAAATCAGGGGGCTTGCCGGGGAGCTGTTTTTT.

CDR3 sequence (DNA): TGTGCCAGCAGCCAAGAATCCTCGGGGGAGCAGTACTTC. Amino acids: CASSQESSGEQYF. The chain joins TRBV14 to TRBJ2-7, with D tentatively TRBD2 (5 bases). The CDR3 covers 13 residues. The germline V and J ends were trimmed by 0 bases and 7 bases, with 10 bases remaining between them. CDR1 is SGHDN, CDR2 FVKESK, per germline.

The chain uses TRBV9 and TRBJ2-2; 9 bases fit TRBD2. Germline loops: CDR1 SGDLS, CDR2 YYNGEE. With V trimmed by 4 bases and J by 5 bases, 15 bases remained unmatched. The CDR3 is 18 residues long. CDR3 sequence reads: CASSPREDSGRRTGELFF. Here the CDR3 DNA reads TGTGCCAGCAGCCCACGGGAGGATAGCGGGAGACGAACCGGGGAGCTGTTTTTT. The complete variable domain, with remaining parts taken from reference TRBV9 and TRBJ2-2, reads DSGVTQTPKHLITATGQRVTLRCSPRSGDLSVYWYQQSLDQGLQFLIQYYNGEERAKGNILERFSAQQFPDLHSELNLSSLELGDSALYFCASSPREDSGRRTGELFFGEGSRLTVL.